The 32 T cell receptor beta chains in this list originate from one sample, sequenced in a study of T cell responses to AZD1222 COVID-19 vaccine (TCRdb year 2021). Receptor amplification or capture employed the immunoSEQ multiplex PCR assay. TCRdb obtained this table from immuneACCESS and retained in-frame rearrangements with V and J assigned. These tables miss some clones; where compared with another copy, unresolved V genes account for less than half of the shortfall, and the remainder is unexplained. Present in this sample are more than 80,000 clones, approximately 85% of which were seen just once. 12% of the sample lies in the top ten. Read against the paper, the sample's time point label means: about 28 days (+/-7) after the second vaccine dose. Sequenced material: peripheral blood, taken 28 days after the second AZD1222 dose. These receptors all come from an adult who received the AZD1222 COVID-19 vaccine.

CDR3 sequence: CASSTSRTGQGGELFF. Written as DNA, the CDR3 is TGTGCCAGCAGCACCTCCCGGACAGGGCAAGGGGGGGAGCTGTTTTTT. The chain is built from TRBV7-3 and TRBJ2-2; TRBD1 matches at 8 bases. CDR1 is SGHTA and CDR2 is FQGTGA in the germline V gene. This CDR3 spans 16 amino acids. V shed 5 bases, J shed 8 bases, and the junction held 13 bases outside the gene matches.

The chain links TRBV6-5 to TRBJ2-1, with TRBD2 identical over 7 bases. V dropped 2 bases and J dropped 13; count of bases not matched to a gene: 11. The CDR3 extends over 14 amino acids. Germline CDR1 MNHEY, CDR2 SVGAGI. The CDR3 sequence is CASSYSGENSHQFF. The CDR3 region has the DNA TGTGCCAGCAGTTACAGCGGGGAAAATTCACACCAGTTCTTC.

The chain recombines TRBV12-3 or TRBV12-4 with TRBJ1-2, with 7 bases that match TRBD1. This CDR3 spans 13 amino acids. V dropped 5 bases and J dropped 6; count of bases not matched to a gene: 6. This CDR3 is CASSPDRVDGYTF. The CDR3 nucleotides read TGTGCCAGCAGTCCCGACAGGGTTGATGGCTACACCTTC.

CDR3 sequence: CASSLLDSYTEAFF. The DNA for the CDR3 is TGTGCCAGCAGCTTGCTGGACAGCTACACTGAAGCTTTCTTT. This chain uses TRBV11-2 with TRBJ1-1, with TRBD1 as a possible D gene (6 bases). CDR3 length: 14 residues. Trimming took 3 bases from V and 3 from J, leaving 11 bases between them. Germline V CDR1 and CDR2: SGHAT, FQNNGV.

This rearrangement joins TRBV6-2 or TRBV6-3 to TRBJ2-1; 14 bases are shared with TRBD2. The germline gives CDR1 MNHEY, CDR2 SVGEGT. The ends lost 5 bases at V and 9 bases at J; junction bases unmatched: 12. The CDR3 totals 17 residues. The CDR3 DNA follows: TGTGCCAGCAGTCCCACTCGACTAGCGGGAGGGCCGGGTGAGCAGTTCTTC. Translated: CASSPTRLAGGPGEQFF.

The gene calls are TRBV19 and TRBJ1-5; D is perhaps TRBD1 (6 bases). Trimming removed 7 bases from V and 7 bases from J, with 20 bases in between. In germline, CDR1 is LNHDA, CDR2 SQIVND (reference sequence). CDR3 length: 15 amino acids. The CDR3 region has the DNA TGTGCCAGTAACCCAACGACAGGAATGAAGCAGCCCCAGCATTTT. Translation gives CASNPTTGMKQPQHF.

This chain connects TRBV30 to TRBJ1-3; unclear D gene. The CDR3 spans 13 residues. The germline V and J ends were trimmed by 2 bases and 0 bases, with 5 bases remaining between them. Germline CDR1 and CDR2: GTSNPN and SVGIG (reference sequence). The CDR3 region is CAWSLFSGNTIYF. CDR3 DNA sequence: TGTGCCTGGAGTCTATTCTCTGGAAACACCATATATTTT.

This clone was counted a single time. The chain combines TRBV3-1 (or the pseudogene TRBV3-2) with TRBJ1-1; D remains unclear. The CDR3 is 12 residues long. The germline V gene has CDR1 LGHDT and CDR2 YNNKEL (reference sequence). Trimming stripped 6 bases from V and 7 bases from J, with 12 bases between. The CDR3 DNA sequence: TGTGCCAGCAGGTCGACCCGGGGTGAAGCTTTCTTT. This sequence encodes CASRSTRGEAFF.

The V and J genes are TRBV29-1 and TRBJ1-1; D is unresolved. The CDR3 contains 12 residues. V lost 3 bases and J 11 bases, leaving 16 bases between the germline ends. The germline V gene encodes CDR1 SQVTM and CDR2 ANQGSEA. The CDR3 is CSVDKSLFGAFF. CDR3 sequence (DNA): TGCAGCGTTGATAAGTCCTTGTTCGGGGCTTTCTTT.

The rearrangement joins TRBV6-5 to TRBJ1-3; D call uncertain. The V gene lost 2 bases and the J gene lost 2 bases, with 4 bases spanning the gap. The CDR3 consists of 13 residues. From germline, CDR1 is MNHEY and CDR2 SVGAGI. As DNA, the CDR3 is TGTGCCAGCAGTTACGCCCCTGGAAACACCATATATTTT. Protein product: CASSYAPGNTIYF.

This sequence joins TRBV19 and TRBJ2-1, with 10 nucleotides matching TRBD2. This CDR3 is 15 amino acids long. Germline CDR1 and CDR2: LNHDA and SQIVND (reference sequence). Trimming cost V 5 bases and J 1 base; bases outside gene matches: 2. Here the CDR3 reads CASSRTSGSYNEQFF. Written as DNA, the CDR3 is TGTGCCAGTAGTCGGACTAGCGGATCCTACAATGAGCAGTTCTTC.

This chain connects TRBV28 to TRBJ1-2; the D is unclear. Germline V gene data show CDR1 as MDHEN and CDR2 as SYDVKM. The V and J ends lost 3 bases and 2 bases respectively, with 7 bases between them. The CDR3 has 13 residues. The CDR3 nucleotides are TGTGCCAGCAGTTTTCAGGAAAACTATGGCTACACCTTC. Translating gives CASSFQENYGYTF.

This clone was seen a single time. The J gene is TRBJ2-2, the V gene TRBV10-3, with a possible D match to TRBD2 (6 bases). CDR3 size: 14 residues. The V gene lost 6 bases and the J gene lost 0 bases, with 8 bases spanning the gap. Germline V gene lookup returns CDR1 ENHRY and CDR2 SYGVKD. Written as DNA, the CDR3 is TGTGCCATCAGCGGGGGTACGAACACCGGGGAGCTGTTTTTT. Encoded protein: CAISGGTNTGELFF.

The CDR3 sequence is CASSMDRPHYGYTF. The CDR3 nucleotides are TGTGCCAGTAGTATGGACAGGCCCCATTATGGCTACACCTTC. This sequence joins TRBV19 and TRBJ1-2, with 7 bases aligning to TRBD1. V lost 3 bases, J lost 5 bases, and 6 bases stayed unmatched. Germline CDR1 LNHDA, CDR2 SQIVND (reference sequence). The CDR3 extends over 14 amino acids.

The rearrangement uses TRBV7-9 and TRBJ1-2; the D is unclear. The V end lost 1 base, the J end lost 3 bases, and 9 bases lay between the germline ends. The CDR3 has 14 amino acids. Looked up from germline, CDR1 is SEHNR and CDR2 is FQNEAQ (reference sequence). The CDR3 loop is CASSLGAEDYGYTF. The CDR3 bases are TGTGCCAGCAGCTTAGGGGCCGAAGACTATGGCTACACCTTC.

V gene TRBV11-2 combines with J gene TRBJ1-2, with D perhaps matching TRBD1 (6 bases). Germline CDR1 and CDR2: SGHAT and FQNNGV. The CDR3 length is 19 residues. With 2 bases removed from V and 8 bases from J, the gap between germline ends came to 30 bases. The CDR3 bases are TGTGCCAGCAGCTTAATCCCGATCGGGGTCGACAGGAGAGACAGAGGCTACACCTTC. Its translation is CASSLIPIGVDRRDRGYTF.

This clone was counted a single time. J is TRBJ1-2 and V is TRBV2, with a tentative D call TRBD1 (5 bases). CDR3 length: 14 amino acids. V gave up 4 bases and J gave up 4 bases, with 13 bases separating them. Germline lookup yields CDR1 SNHLY and CDR2 FYNNEI. The CDR3 nucleotides are TGTGCCAGCAGTGCAGGGCAGGGCAGCTATGGCTACACCTTC. The encoded protein is CASSAGQGSYGYTF.

The table lists this clone with a count of one. This chain uses TRBV6-5 with TRBJ2-5; D remains ambiguous. V dropped 6 bases and J dropped 9 bases, with 17 bases sitting between them. Looked up from germline, CDR1 is MNHEY and CDR2 is SVGAGI. This CDR3 spans 13 amino acids. The CDR3 spells CASSPARQWAQYF. CDR3 coding DNA: TGTGCCAGCAGCCCCGCCCGCCAATGGGCCCAGTACTTC.

The chain joins TRBV24-1 to TRBJ1-2, with 7 bases matching TRBD1. The ends lost 4 bases at V and 10 bases at J; junction bases unmatched: 5. Germline assignment: CDR1 KGHDR and CDR2 SFDVKD. The CDR3 has 12 amino acids. The CDR3, as DNA: TGTGCCACCAGTGAAAACAGGGGCTACTACACCTTC. The encoded protein is CATSENRGYYTF.

The chain employs TRBV24-1 and TRBJ2-2; 8 nucleotides agree with TRBD1. The V gene's germline CDR1 is KGHDR and CDR2 SFDVKD. The CDR3 sequence is 16 residues long. With V trimmed by 3 bases and J by 4 bases, 6 bases remained unmatched. CDR3 in amino acids: CATSDARTGSTGELFF. CDR3 in DNA: TGTGCCACCAGTGATGCTAGGACAGGGAGCACCGGGGAGCTGTTTTTT.

The rearrangement uses TRBV28 and TRBJ2-6, with a tentative D call TRBD1 (7 bases). The CDR3 is 18 amino acids. The germline CDR1 and CDR2 sequences are MDHEN and SYDVKM. V lost 5 bases, J lost 0 bases, and 17 bases lay in between. The CDR3 spells CASSGGPGGRSGANVLTF. For the CDR3, the DNA is TGTGCCAGCAGTGGGGGGCCAGGGGGTCGCTCTGGGGCCAACGTCCTGACTTTC. The whole variable domain, filled in from reference TRBV28 and TRBJ2-6, reads DVKVTQSSRYLVKRTGEKVFLECVQDMDHENMFWYRQDPGLGLRLIYFSYDVKMKEKGDIPEGYSVSREKKERFSLILESASTNQTSMYLCASSGGPGGRSGANVLTFGAGSRLTVL.

This clone was counted a few times. V gene TRBV6-5 combines with J gene TRBJ1-5, with unresolved D. This CDR3 region has 15 residues. With 8 bases removed from V and 0 bases from J, the gap between germline ends came to 14 bases. Germline-derived CDR1 and CDR2 are MNHEY and SVGAGI. This chain's CDR3 is CASLQRRVSNQPQHF. The CDR3 nucleotides are TGTGCCAGCTTACAGAGGCGGGTTAGCAATCAGCCCCAGCATTTT.

The rearrangement uses TRBV7-2 and TRBJ1-3, with a tentative D call TRBD1 (5 bases). The V gene lost 4 bases and the J gene lost 4 bases, with 17 bases spanning the gap. From germline, CDR1 is SGHTA and CDR2 FQGNSA. This CDR3 contains 16 residues. This CDR3 reads CASSSPGWGPGNTIYF. The CDR3 nucleotides are TGTGCCAGCAGCTCCCCCGGATGGGGACCAGGAAACACCATATATTTT.

This clone was observed once. The CDR3 bases are TGTGCCACCAGGGACAGGGTCAATGAGCAGTTCTTC. Its protein product is CATRDRVNEQFF. V usage is TRBV24-1 and J usage is TRBJ2-1; 8 positions match TRBD1. Germline assignment: CDR1 KGHDR and CDR2 SFDVKD. The V and J ends lost 7 bases and 6 bases, in that order; junction bases with no gene match: 1. The CDR3 contains 12 residues.

The V call is TRBV5-1, the J call TRBJ1-2; possibly TRBD1 for D (6 bases). Germline V gene data show CDR1 as SGHRS and CDR2 as YFSETQ. Trimming cost V 4 bases and J 4 bases, with 11 bases left between them. The CDR3 has 13 residues. The CDR3 sequence: CASSTDSSYGYTF. For the CDR3, the DNA is TGCGCCAGCAGCACGGACAGTAGCTATGGCTACACCTTC.

This clone was observed a single time. The genes are TRBV5-4 and TRBJ1-3; 7 nucleotides align to TRBD1. The CDR3 runs 16 residues. Per germline, CDR1 SGHNT and CDR2 YYREEE (reference sequence). V lost 3 bases to trimming and J lost 3 bases; unmatched junction nucleotides: 9. The CDR3 DNA reads as TGTGCCAGCAGCTCACCCCACGACAGGGATGGAAACACCATATATTTT. Translated: CASSSPHDRDGNTIYF.

V and J are TRBV5-1 and TRBJ1-1; possibly TRBD1 for D (5 bases). The CDR3 contains 14 residues. Germline CDR1 and CDR2: SGHRS and YFSETQ. V was trimmed by 4 bases and J by 1 base, leaving 11 bases between them. CDR3 sequence (DNA): TGCGCCAGCAGCCAGGGACCGGGGAACACTGAAGCTTTCTTT. Amino acid sequence: CASSQGPGNTEAFF.

The V and J genes are TRBV4-1 and TRBJ1-1; D not resolved. Germline V gives CDR1 MGHRA, CDR2 YSYEKL. V lost 3 bases to trimming and J lost 1 base, with 9 bases between them. This CDR3 has 14 amino acids. The CDR3 spells CASSQSDRNTEAFF. The CDR3, as DNA: TGCGCCAGCAGCCAGTCGGATAGGAACACTGAAGCTTTCTTT.

In this sample, this clone turned up once. The chain has TRBV7-2 and TRBJ2-3; 9 bases are shared with TRBD2. Losses at the gene ends were 1 base for V and 3 bases for J; bases not matched to a gene: 2. From germline, CDR1 is SGHTA and CDR2 FQGNSA. The CDR3 is 15 amino acids. As DNA, the CDR3 is TGTGCCAGCAGCTTAGATGGACTAGCGACAGATACGCAGTATTTT. It codes for CASSLDGLATDTQYF.

The table lists this clone with a few counts. The J gene is TRBJ1-6, the V gene TRBV11-3; D is uncertain. Trimming took off 2 bases at V and 7 bases at J, with 9 bases between the two ends. This CDR3 region has 14 residues. CDR1 SGHNT and CDR2 YENEEA come from the germline V gene. CDR3 sequence (DNA): TGTGCCAGCAGCTTATCCGTTAGAAATTCACCCCTCCACTTT. Its protein is CASSLSVRNSPLHF.

V is TRBV4-2 and J is TRBJ2-1; D gene ambiguous. Trimming left V 8 bases short and J 1 base short, with 12 bases between. This CDR3 is built from 14 residues. Germline lookup yields CDR1 LGHNA and CDR2 YNFKEQ. CDR3 amino acids: CASGTTESYNEQFF. The CDR3 coding sequence is TGTGCCAGCGGTACCACTGAATCCTACAATGAGCAGTTCTTC.

The chain employs TRBV4-1 and TRBJ2-5; 7 nucleotides align to TRBD1. The CDR3 has 15 residues. V was pared by 0 bases and J by 1 base, with 2 bases of the junction left unmatched. The germline V gene has CDR1 MGHRA and CDR2 YSYEKL. The CDR3 loop reads CASSQESGGQETQYF. The CDR3 DNA sequence: TGCGCCAGCAGCCAAGAGTCAGGGGGCCAAGAGACCCAGTACTTC.